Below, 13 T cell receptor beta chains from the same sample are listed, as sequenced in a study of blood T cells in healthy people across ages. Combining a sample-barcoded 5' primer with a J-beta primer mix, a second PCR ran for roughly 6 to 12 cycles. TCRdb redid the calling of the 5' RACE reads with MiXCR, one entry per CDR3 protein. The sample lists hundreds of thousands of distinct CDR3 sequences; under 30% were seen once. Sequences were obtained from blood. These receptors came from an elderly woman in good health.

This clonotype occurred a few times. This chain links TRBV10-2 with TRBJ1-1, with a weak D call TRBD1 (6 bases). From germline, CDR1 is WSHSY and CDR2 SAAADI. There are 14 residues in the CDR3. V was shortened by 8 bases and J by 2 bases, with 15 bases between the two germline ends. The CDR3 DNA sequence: TGCGCCAGCGTCCAGGGGCGGCGAAACACTGAAGCTTTCTTT. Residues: CASVQGRRNTEAFF.

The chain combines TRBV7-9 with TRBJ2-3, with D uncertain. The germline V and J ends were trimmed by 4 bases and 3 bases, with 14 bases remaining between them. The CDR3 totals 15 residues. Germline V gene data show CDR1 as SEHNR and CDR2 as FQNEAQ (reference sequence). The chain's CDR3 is CASSSAPAFTDTQYF. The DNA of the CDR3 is TGTGCCAGCAGCTCGGCTCCGGCCTTTACAGATACGCAGTATTTT.

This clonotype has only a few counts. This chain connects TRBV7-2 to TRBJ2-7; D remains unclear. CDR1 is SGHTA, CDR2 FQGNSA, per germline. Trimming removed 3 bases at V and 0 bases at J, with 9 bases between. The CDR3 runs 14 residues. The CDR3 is CASSFVSSSYEQYF. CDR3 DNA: TGTGCCAGCAGCTTCGTCTCGAGCTCCTACGAGCAGTACTTC.

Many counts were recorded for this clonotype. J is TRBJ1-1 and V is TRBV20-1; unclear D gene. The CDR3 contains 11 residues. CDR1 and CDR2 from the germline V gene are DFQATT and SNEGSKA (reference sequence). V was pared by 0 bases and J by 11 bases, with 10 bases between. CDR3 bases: TGCAGTGCTAGAGAAGGGATGAGGGCTTTCTTT. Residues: CSAREGMRAFF.

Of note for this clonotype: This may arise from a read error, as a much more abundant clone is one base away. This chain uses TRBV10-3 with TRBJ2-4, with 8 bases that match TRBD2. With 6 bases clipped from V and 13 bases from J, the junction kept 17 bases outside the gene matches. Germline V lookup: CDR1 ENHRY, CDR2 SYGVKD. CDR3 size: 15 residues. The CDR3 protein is CAISSGGAGYNEQYF. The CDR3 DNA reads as TGTGCCATCAGCTCCGGGGGGGCGGGATACAATGAGCAGTACTTC.

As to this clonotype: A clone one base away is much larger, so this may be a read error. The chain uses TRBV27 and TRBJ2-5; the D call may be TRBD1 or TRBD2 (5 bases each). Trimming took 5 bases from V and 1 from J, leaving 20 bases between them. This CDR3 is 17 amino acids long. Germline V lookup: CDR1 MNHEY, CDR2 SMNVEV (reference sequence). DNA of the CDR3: TGTGCCAGCAGTCCTCGATATCGGGGCAGGTCCCAAGAGACCCAGTACTTC. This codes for CASSPRYRGRSQETQYF.

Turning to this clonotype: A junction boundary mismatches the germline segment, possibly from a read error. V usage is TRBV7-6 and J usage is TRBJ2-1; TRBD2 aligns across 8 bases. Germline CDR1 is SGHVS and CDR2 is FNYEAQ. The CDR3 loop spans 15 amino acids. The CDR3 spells CASSHPGTRNNEQFF. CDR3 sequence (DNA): TGCGCCAGCAGCCATCCCGGGACTAGGAACAATGAGCAGTTCTTC.

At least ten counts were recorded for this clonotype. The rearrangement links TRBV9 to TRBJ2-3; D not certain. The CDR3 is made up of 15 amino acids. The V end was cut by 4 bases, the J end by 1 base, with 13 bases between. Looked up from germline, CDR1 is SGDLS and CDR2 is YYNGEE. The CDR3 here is CASSPKIRGTDTQYF. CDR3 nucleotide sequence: TGTGCCAGCAGCCCGAAAATAAGGGGCACAGATACGCAGTATTTT. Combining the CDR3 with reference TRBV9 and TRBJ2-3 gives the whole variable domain DSGVTQTPKHLITATGQRVTLRCSPRSGDLSVYWYQQSLDQGLQFLIQYYNGEERAKGNILERFSAQQFPDLHSELNLSSLELGDSALYFCASSPKIRGTDTQYFGPGTRLTVL.

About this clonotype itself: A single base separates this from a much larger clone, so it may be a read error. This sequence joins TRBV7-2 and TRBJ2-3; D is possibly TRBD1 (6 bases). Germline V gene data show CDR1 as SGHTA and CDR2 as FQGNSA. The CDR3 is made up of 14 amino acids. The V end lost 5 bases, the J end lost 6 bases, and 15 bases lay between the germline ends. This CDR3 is CASSLRTEGDTQYF. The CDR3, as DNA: TGTGCCAGCAGCCTTAGGACAGAGGGGGATACGCAGTATTTT. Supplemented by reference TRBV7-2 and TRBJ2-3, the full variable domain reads GAGVSQSPSNKVTEKGKDVELRCDPISGHTALYWYRQSLGQGLEFLIYFQGNSAPDKSGLPSDRFSAERTGGSVSTLTIQRTQQEDSAVYLCASSLRTEGDTQYFGPGTRLTVL.

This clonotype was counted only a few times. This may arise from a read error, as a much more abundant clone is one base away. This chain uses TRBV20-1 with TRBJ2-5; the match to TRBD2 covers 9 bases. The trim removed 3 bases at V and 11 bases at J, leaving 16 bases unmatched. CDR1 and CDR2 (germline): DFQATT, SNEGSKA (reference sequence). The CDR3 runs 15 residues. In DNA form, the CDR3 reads TGCAGTGCTAGGGTTAGCGGGGGACCTTACAATGAGCAGTACTTC. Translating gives CSARVSGGPYNEQYF.

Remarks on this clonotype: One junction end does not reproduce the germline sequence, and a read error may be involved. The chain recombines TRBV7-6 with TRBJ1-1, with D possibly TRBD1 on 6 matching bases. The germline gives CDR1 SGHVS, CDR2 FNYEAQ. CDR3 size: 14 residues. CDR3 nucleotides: TGTGCCGGCAGCCCAGGGGCCAGTAGCACTGAAGCTTTCTTT. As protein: CAGSPGASSTEAFF.

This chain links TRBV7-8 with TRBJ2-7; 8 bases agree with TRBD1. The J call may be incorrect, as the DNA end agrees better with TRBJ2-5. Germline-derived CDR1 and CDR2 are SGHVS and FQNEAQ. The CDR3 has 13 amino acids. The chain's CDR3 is CASRPTGVETQYF. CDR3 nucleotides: TGTGCCAGCAGACCGACAGGGGTGGAGACCCAGTACTTC.

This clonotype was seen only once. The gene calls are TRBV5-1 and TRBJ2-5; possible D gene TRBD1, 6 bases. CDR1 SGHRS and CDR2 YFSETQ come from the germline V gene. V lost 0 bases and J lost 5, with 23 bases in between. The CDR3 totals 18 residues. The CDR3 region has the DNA TGCGCCAGCAGCTTGGGATGGGCAGGGGACGTGGGGAGCGAGACCCAGTACTTC. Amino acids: CASSLGWAGDVGSETQYF.